What follows are 24 T cell receptor beta chains derived from one specimen sequenced in a study of blood T cell repertoires in COVID-19. Generated by immunoSEQ multiplex PCR, the TCRdb table keeps only in-frame clones and is missing some. The sample shows about 57,000 clones, roughly four fifths of them seen only once. The sequenced material came from peripheral blood. The receptor set was obtained from an elderly woman with acute or convalescent COVID-19.

The chain carries TRBV9 and TRBJ2-3, with TRBD2 matching over 10 bases. The CDR3 totals 18 residues. Germline lookup yields CDR1 SGDLS and CDR2 YYNGEE. The ends lost 0 bases at V and 0 bases at J; junction bases unmatched: 7. This chain's CDR3 is CASSVASGSSPSTDTQYF. DNA for the CDR3: TGTGCCAGCAGCGTAGCTAGCGGGAGTTCCCCTAGCACAGATACGCAGTATTTT.

The gene calls are TRBV5-1 and TRBJ2-1; TRBD2 matches at 9 bases. Trimming removed 0 bases from V and 10 bases from J; junction bases left unmatched: 8. This CDR3 is 15 amino acids long. Looked up from germline, CDR1 is SGHRS and CDR2 is YFSETQ. In DNA form, the CDR3 reads TGCGCCAGCAGCTTGGAGCTAGCGGGACAAGGCGAGCAGTTCTTC. Its protein product is CASSLELAGQGEQFF.

This chain links TRBV11-3 with TRBJ2-1; TRBD2 matches 7 bases. V lost 1 base to trimming and J lost 7 bases; unmatched junction nucleotides: 7. The V gene's germline CDR1 is SGHNT and CDR2 YENEEA. The CDR3 totals 15 residues. CDR3 coding DNA: TGTGCCAGCAGCTTAGCTCCCGGGGGAGGGAATGAGCAGTTCTTC. Its protein is CASSLAPGGGNEQFF.

The chain employs TRBV5-6 and TRBJ1-1; D remains ambiguous. Trimming took off 1 base at V and 2 bases at J, with 6 bases between the two ends. Germline loops: CDR1 SGHDT, CDR2 YYEEEE. The CDR3 contains 13 residues. CDR3 bases: TGTGCCAGCAGCTTGAGCCTTAACACTGAAGCTTTCTTT. This encodes CASSLSLNTEAFF.

The genes are TRBV9 and TRBJ2-1, with a tentative D call TRBD1 (6 bases). Germline loops: CDR1 SGDLS, CDR2 YYNGEE. The germline V and J ends were trimmed by 0 bases and 9 bases, with 7 bases remaining between them. This CDR3 has 12 amino acids. This CDR3 is CASSVGRGEQFF. CDR3 sequence (DNA): TGTGCCAGCAGCGTAGGCAGGGGTGAGCAGTTCTTC.

CDR3 bases: TGTGCCAGCAGCTTGCGGACAGGACAGGGGGATGAGCAGTTCTTC. Amino acids: CASSLRTGQGDEQFF. This chain links TRBV7-9 with TRBJ2-1; 10 positions match TRBD1. Trimming removed 3 bases from V and 8 bases from J; junction bases left unmatched: 7. The CDR3 runs 15 residues. Germline CDR1 SEHNR, CDR2 FQNEAQ (reference sequence).

V gene TRBV6-6 combines with J gene TRBJ2-7, with D possibly being TRBD1 (6 bases). This CDR3 has 11 residues. V dropped 9 bases and J dropped 7 bases, with 13 bases sitting between them. The V gene's germline CDR1 is MNHNY and CDR2 SVGAGI (reference sequence). This CDR3 is CASSTGLEQYF. CDR3 in DNA: TGTGCCAGTTCGACAGGACTTGAGCAGTACTTC.

This chain links TRBV6-4 with TRBJ1-2, with 7 positions matching TRBD1. The CDR3 spans 16 residues. After removal of 4 bases from V and 4 bases from J, the junction contained 12 bases not matched to a gene. Per the germline V gene, CDR1 is MRHNA and CDR2 is SNTAGT. The CDR3 is CASSVGPRGGGYGYTF. CDR3 coding DNA: TGTGCCAGCAGTGTCGGTCCTAGAGGGGGCGGCTATGGCTACACCTTC.

The chain couples TRBV30 to TRBJ2-1, with D possibly matching TRBD1 (5 bases). V was shortened by 4 bases and J by 0 bases, with 7 bases between the two germline ends. Germline V gene sequence: CDR1 GTSNPN, CDR2 SVGIG (reference sequence). The CDR3 sequence is 13 residues long. This CDR3 is CAWMGLSYNEQFF. CDR3 in DNA: TGTGCCTGGATGGGGCTCTCCTACAATGAGCAGTTCTTC.

V usage is TRBV7-3 and J usage is TRBJ2-1; no firm D call. The CDR3 is 13 amino acids. Deletions cut 1 base from V and 8 bases from J, with 9 bases between. Germline CDR1 and CDR2: SGHTA and FQGTGA. The CDR3 sequence is CASSLRRSDEQFF. The CDR3 DNA reads TGTGCCAGCAGCTTAAGGCGAAGCGATGAGCAGTTCTTC. Full variable domain (missing parts from reference TRBV7-3 and TRBJ2-1): GAGVSQTPSNKVTEKGKYVELRCDPISGHTALYWYRQSLGQGPEFLIYFQGTGAADDSGLPNDRFFAVRPEGSVSTLKIQRTERGDSAVYLCASSLRRSDEQFFGPGTRLTVL.

The CDR3 loop reads CASSLGQDYGYTF. The CDR3 nucleotides read TGTGCCAGCAGCCTGGGACAGGACTATGGCTACACCTTC. V usage is TRBV6-5 and J usage is TRBJ1-2, with 8 nucleotides matching TRBD1. In germline, CDR1 is MNHEY, CDR2 SVGAGI. V shed 6 bases and J 3 bases; nucleotides not matched to a gene: 3. The CDR3 totals 13 residues.

V gene TRBV6-5 combines with J gene TRBJ2-5; 15 bases fit TRBD2. The germline V gene has CDR1 MNHEY and CDR2 SVGAGI. This CDR3 has 15 amino acids. Germline trimming cut 4 bases from V and 6 bases from J; bases unmatched to any gene: 3. CDR3 amino acids: CASSSGLAGGKTQYF. In nucleotides, the CDR3 is TGTGCCAGCAGTTCGGGACTAGCGGGAGGAAAGACCCAGTACTTC.

The V call is TRBV28, the J call TRBJ1-2; 9 positions match TRBD1. Germline CDR1 reads MDHEN; CDR2 reads SYDVKM. The CDR3 totals 16 residues. Germline trimming cut 4 bases from V and 5 bases from J; bases unmatched to any gene: 11. CDR3 sequence (DNA): TGTGCCAGCAGTTCCAGTACAGGGGGCGTCATTTATGGCTACACCTTC. This encodes CASSSSTGGVIYGYTF.

In its sample, this clone was seen a few times. This rearrangement joins TRBV12-3 or TRBV12-4 to TRBJ1-1; D gene uncertain. This CDR3 has 13 amino acids. V dropped 3 bases and J dropped 3 bases, with 8 bases sitting between them. CDR3 sequence reads: CASSFQEDTEAFF. The CDR3 DNA reads as TGTGCCAGCAGTTTCCAGGAGGACACTGAAGCTTTCTTT.

The gene calls are TRBV28 and TRBJ1-5, with 8 positions matching TRBD1. The length of the CDR3 is 14 residues. Losses at the gene ends were 6 bases for V and 9 bases for J; bases not matched to a gene: 10. Germline CDR1 MDHEN, CDR2 SYDVKM. The CDR3 region has the DNA TGTGCCAGCAGCCGGAGACAGGGGAGCACGCCCCAGCATTTT. This encodes CASSRRQGSTPQHF.

The CDR3 protein is CASSPRSFGQGATEAFF. The CDR3 DNA reads TGTGCCAGCAGCCCTCGATCATTTGGACAGGGGGCCACTGAAGCTTTCTTT. The chain joins TRBV9 to TRBJ1-1; 11 bases align to TRBD1. CDR1 and CDR2 from the germline V gene are SGDLS and YYNGEE. The CDR3 sequence is 17 residues long. The V and J ends lost 4 bases and 4 bases, in that order; junction bases with no gene match: 12. The full variable domain, completed using reference TRBV9 and TRBJ1-1, is DSGVTQTPKHLITATGQRVTLRCSPRSGDLSVYWYQQSLDQGLQFLIQYYNGEERAKGNILERFSAQQFPDLHSELNLSSLELGDSALYFCASSPRSFGQGATEAFFGQGTRLTVV.

This chain uses TRBV27 with TRBJ1-1; no clear D gene. CDR3 length: 16 amino acids. The V end lost 9 bases, the J end lost 3 bases, and 23 bases lay between the germline ends. Germline CDR1 reads MNHEY; CDR2 reads SMNVEV (reference sequence). CDR3 in amino acids: CASRETRRGEYTEAFF. The CDR3, as DNA: TGTGCCAGTCGGGAAACTCGACGGGGAGAATACACTGAAGCTTTCTTT.

J is TRBJ2-7 and V is TRBV28; no reliable D call. Trimming took 6 bases from V and 3 from J, leaving 9 bases between them. This CDR3 comprises 12 residues. CDR1 is MDHEN and CDR2 is SYDVKM in the germline V gene. Here the CDR3 reads CASRGQRYEQYF. The CDR3 region has the DNA TGTGCCAGCAGAGGCCAGCGCTACGAGCAGTACTTC.

CDR3 sequence: CASTALGTGGNTEAFF. CDR3 DNA: TGTGCCAGCACCGCCCTCGGGACAGGGGGGAACACTGAAGCTTTCTTT. The chain recombines TRBV5-6 with TRBJ1-1; TRBD1 aligns across 11 bases. This CDR3 spans 16 amino acids. CDR1 is SGHDT, CDR2 YYEEEE, per germline. V trimming: 6 bases; J trimming: 1 base; junction bases outside the gene matches: 8. Combining the CDR3 with reference TRBV5-6 and TRBJ1-1 gives the whole variable domain DAGVTQSPTHLIKTRGQQVTLRCSPKSGHDTVSWYQQALGQGPQFIFQYYEEEERQRGNFPDRFSGHQFPNYSSELNVNALLLGDSALYLCASTALGTGGNTEAFFGQGTRLTVV.

This chain connects TRBV6-5 to TRBJ2-1, with D possibly matching TRBD2 (6 bases). From germline, CDR1 is MNHEY and CDR2 SVGAGI. V lost 6 bases to trimming and J lost 2 bases, with 11 bases between them. This CDR3 has 14 amino acids. The CDR3 region is CASSAGRTYNEQFF. CDR3 DNA: TGTGCCAGCAGCGCAGGGAGGACCTACAATGAGCAGTTCTTC.

The J gene is TRBJ2-3, the V gene TRBV6-1; maybe TRBD2 (6 bases). The ends were cut back, 2 bases at V and 10 bases at J, with 13 bases in the middle. The CDR3 covers 13 residues. Germline CDR1 is MNHNS and CDR2 is SASEGT. The CDR3 reads CASSERLELAQYF. In DNA form, the CDR3 reads TGTGCCAGCAGTGAAAGACTAGAGTTAGCGCAGTATTTT.

This clone has just a few counts. The chain combines TRBV30 with TRBJ1-1; D ambiguous. In germline, CDR1 is GTSNPN, CDR2 SVGIG (reference sequence). Trimming pared 0 bases from V and 0 bases from J, leaving 5 bases between. This CDR3 contains 13 residues. The CDR3 coding sequence is TGTGCCTGGAGTGTACGGGTGAACACTGAAGCTTTCTTT. Its translation is CAWSVRVNTEAFF.

The chain is built from TRBV5-6 and TRBJ1-2, with 9 nucleotides matching TRBD1. The germline V gene has CDR1 SGHDT and CDR2 YYEEEE. With V trimmed by 5 bases and J by 5 bases, 10 bases remained unmatched. The CDR3 spans 15 residues. The chain's CDR3 is CASRTTGGGLYGYTF. CDR3 bases: TGTGCCAGCAGGACGACAGGGGGAGGCTTATATGGCTACACCTTC.

This clone was found once. The V gene is TRBV5-8, the J gene TRBJ2-2; D is perhaps TRBD1 (6 bases). V lost 3 bases and J lost 5, with 14 bases in between. Germline V CDR1 and CDR2: SGHTS, YDEGEE. The CDR3 length is 15 residues. CDR3 residues: CASSSPGQLTGELFF. DNA of the CDR3: TGTGCCAGCAGCTCCCCCGGACAGCTAACCGGGGAGCTGTTTTTT.